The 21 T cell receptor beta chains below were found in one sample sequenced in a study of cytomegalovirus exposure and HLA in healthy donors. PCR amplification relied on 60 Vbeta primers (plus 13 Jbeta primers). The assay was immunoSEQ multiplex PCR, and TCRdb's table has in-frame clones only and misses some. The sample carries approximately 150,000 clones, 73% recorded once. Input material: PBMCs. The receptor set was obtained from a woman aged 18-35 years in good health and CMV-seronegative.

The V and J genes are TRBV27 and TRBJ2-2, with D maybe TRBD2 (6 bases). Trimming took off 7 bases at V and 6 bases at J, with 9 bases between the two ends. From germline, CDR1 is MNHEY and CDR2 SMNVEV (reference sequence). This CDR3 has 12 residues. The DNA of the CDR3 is TGTGCCAGCACCCCGGGAGCCGGGGAGCTGTTTTTT. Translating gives CASTPGAGELFF.

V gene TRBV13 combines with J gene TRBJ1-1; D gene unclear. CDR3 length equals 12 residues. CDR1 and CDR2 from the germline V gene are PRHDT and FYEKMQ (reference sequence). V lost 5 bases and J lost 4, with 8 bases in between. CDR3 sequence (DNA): TGTGCCAGCAGCCCTGGGCTCACTGAAGCTTTCTTT. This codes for CASSPGLTEAFF. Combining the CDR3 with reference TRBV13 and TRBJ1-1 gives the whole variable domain AAGVIQSPRHLIKEKRETATLKCYPIPRHDTVYWYQQGPGQDPQFLISFYEKMQSDKGSIPDRFSAQQFSDYHSELNMSSLELGDSALYFCASSPGLTEAFFGQGTRLTVV.

CDR3 nucleotides: TGCGCCAGCAGCCAGGATACTACCGGGAGTGGAAACACCATATATTTT. It codes for CASSQDTTGSGNTIYF. This rearrangement joins TRBV4-3 to TRBJ1-3; D gene uncertain. V was pared by 3 bases and J by 3 bases, with 15 bases between. Germline-derived CDR1 and CDR2 are LGHNA and YSLEER. This CDR3 comprises 16 residues.

Here the CDR3 DNA reads TGTGCCAGTAGTATCGAAGGGGAGGGGTGGGGCAATCAGCCCCAGCATTTT. Residues: CASSIEGEGWGNQPQHF. This chain links TRBV19 with TRBJ1-5, with D tentatively TRBD1 (5 bases). Deletions cut 3 bases from V and 2 bases from J, with 17 bases between. CDR3 length equals 17 residues. The germline CDR1 and CDR2 sequences are LNHDA and SQIVND (reference sequence).

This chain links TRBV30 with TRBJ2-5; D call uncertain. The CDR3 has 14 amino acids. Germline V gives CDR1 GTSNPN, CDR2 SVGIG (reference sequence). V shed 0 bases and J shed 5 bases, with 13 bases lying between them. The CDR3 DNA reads TGTGCCTGGAGTGTACCCCCGGGTGTGGAGACCCAGTACTTC. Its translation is CAWSVPPGVETQYF.

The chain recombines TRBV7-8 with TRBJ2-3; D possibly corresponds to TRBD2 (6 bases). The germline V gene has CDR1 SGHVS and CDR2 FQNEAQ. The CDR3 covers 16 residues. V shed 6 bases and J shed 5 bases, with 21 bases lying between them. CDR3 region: CASSWPGTLAIDTQYF. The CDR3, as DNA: TGTGCCAGCAGTTGGCCCGGGACTCTAGCTATAGATACGCAGTATTTT.

Here the CDR3 DNA reads TGTGCCAGCAGCCTGGAGGCGCAGGGGGGATCGGCCCAGCATTTT. Translating gives CASSLEAQGGSAQHF. The V gene is TRBV5-5, the J gene TRBJ1-5; 7 nucleotides match TRBD1. V lost 4 bases and J lost 11; bases outside the gene matches: 15. The CDR3 totals 15 residues. Germline lookup yields CDR1 SGHKS and CDR2 YYEKEE (reference sequence).

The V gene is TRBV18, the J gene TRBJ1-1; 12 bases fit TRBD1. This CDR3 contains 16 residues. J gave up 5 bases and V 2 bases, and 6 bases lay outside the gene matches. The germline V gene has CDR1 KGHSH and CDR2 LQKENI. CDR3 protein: CASSPVGQGAWTEAFF. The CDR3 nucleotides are TGTGCCAGCTCACCAGTGGGACAGGGGGCTTGGACTGAAGCTTTCTTT.

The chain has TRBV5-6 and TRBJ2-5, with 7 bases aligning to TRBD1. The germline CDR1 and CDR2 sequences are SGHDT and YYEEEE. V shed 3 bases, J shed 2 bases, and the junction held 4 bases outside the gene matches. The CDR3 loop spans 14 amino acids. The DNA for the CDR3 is TGTGCCAGCAGCTCAAGACAGGGTCAAGAGACCCAGTACTTC. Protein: CASSSRQGQETQYF.

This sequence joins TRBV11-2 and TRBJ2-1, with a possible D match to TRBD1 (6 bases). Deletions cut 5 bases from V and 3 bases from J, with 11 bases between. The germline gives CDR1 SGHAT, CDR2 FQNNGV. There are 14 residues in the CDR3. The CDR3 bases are TGTGCCAGCAGCGGGGGACAACACTACAATGAGCAGTTCTTC. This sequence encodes CASSGGQHYNEQFF. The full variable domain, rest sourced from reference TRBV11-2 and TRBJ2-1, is EAGVAQSPRYKIIEKRQSVAFWCNPISGHATLYWYQQILGQGPKLLIQFQNNGVVDDSQLPKDRFSAERLKGVDSTLKIQPAKLEDSAVYLCASSGGQHYNEQFFGPGTRLTVL.

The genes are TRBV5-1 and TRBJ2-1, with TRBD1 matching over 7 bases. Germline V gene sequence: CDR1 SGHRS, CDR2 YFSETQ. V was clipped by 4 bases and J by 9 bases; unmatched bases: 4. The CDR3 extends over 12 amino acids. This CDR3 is CASSETGVEQFF. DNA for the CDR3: TGCGCCAGCAGCGAAACAGGGGTTGAGCAGTTCTTC.

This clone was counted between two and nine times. CDR3 protein: CAWSAMGLAGEWEQYV. Written as DNA, the CDR3 is TGTGCCTGGAGTGCCATGGGACTAGCGGGAGAGTGGGAGCAGTACGTC. The chain combines TRBV30 with TRBJ2-7; the match to TRBD2 covers 14 bases. Trimming removed 1 base from V and 7 bases from J; junction bases left unmatched: 9. Germline V gene lookup returns CDR1 GTSNPN and CDR2 SVGIG (reference sequence). This CDR3 comprises 16 residues.

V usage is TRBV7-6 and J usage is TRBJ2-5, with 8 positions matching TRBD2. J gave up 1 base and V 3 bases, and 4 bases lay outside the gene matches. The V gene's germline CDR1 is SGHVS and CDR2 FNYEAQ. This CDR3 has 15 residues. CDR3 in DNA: TGTGCCAGCAGCTTGGGACTAGTGTTCCAAGAGACCCAGTACTTC. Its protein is CASSLGLVFQETQYF.

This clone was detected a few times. Written as DNA, the CDR3 is TGCGCCAGCAGCTTGCAGGGGGCGAACACTGAAGCTTTCTTT. It translates to CASSLQGANTEAFF. The chain has TRBV5-1 and TRBJ1-1, with 8 bases matching TRBD1. With V trimmed by 1 base and J by 1 base, 0 bases remained unmatched. The CDR3 loop spans 14 amino acids. The germline V gene encodes CDR1 SGHRS and CDR2 YFSETQ.

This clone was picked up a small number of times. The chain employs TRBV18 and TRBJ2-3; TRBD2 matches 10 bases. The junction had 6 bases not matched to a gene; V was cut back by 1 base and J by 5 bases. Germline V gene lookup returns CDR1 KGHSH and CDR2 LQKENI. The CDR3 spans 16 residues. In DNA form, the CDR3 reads TGTGCCAGCTCACCACAGAGCGGGAGGGCCTTAGATACGCAGTATTTT. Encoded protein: CASSPQSGRALDTQYF.

CDR3 sequence: CASSRSGMDEQFF. In nucleotides, the CDR3 is TGTGCCAGCAGTCGTAGCGGGATGGATGAGCAGTTCTTC. The rearrangement links TRBV6-4 to TRBJ2-1, with 8 bases matching TRBD2. V lost 5 bases, J lost 8 bases, and 5 bases stayed unmatched. This CDR3 comprises 13 residues. CDR1 MRHNA and CDR2 SNTAGT come from the germline V gene.

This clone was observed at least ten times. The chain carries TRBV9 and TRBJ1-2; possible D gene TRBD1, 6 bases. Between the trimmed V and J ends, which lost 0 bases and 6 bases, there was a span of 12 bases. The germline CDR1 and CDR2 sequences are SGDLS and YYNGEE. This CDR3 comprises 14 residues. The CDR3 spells CASSVGEGGDGYTF. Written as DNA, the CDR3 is TGTGCCAGCAGCGTAGGGGAGGGGGGAGATGGCTACACCTTC.

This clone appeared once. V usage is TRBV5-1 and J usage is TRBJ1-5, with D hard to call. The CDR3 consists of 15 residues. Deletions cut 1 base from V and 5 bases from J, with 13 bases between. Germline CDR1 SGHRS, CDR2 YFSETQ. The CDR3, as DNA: TGCGCCAGCAGCTTGTACGGGTTACGGGATCAGCCCCAGCATTTT. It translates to CASSLYGLRDQPQHF. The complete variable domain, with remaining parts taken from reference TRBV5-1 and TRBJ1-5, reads KAGVTQTPRYLIKTRGQQVTLSCSPISGHRSVSWYQQTPGQGLQFLFEYFSETQRNKGNFPGRFSGRQFSNSRSEMNVSTLELGDSALYLCASSLYGLRDQPQHFGDGTRLSIL.

CDR3: CASSLTFGGAGSGANVLTF. The CDR3 DNA follows: TGTGCCAGCAGCTTAACCTTCGGAGGGGCAGGCTCAGGGGCCAACGTCCTGACTTTC. The chain carries TRBV7-2 and TRBJ2-6; D might be TRBD2 (6 bases). Trimming cost V 2 bases and J 4 bases, with 21 bases left between them. Germline CDR1 reads SGHTA; CDR2 reads FQGNSA. There are 19 residues in the CDR3.

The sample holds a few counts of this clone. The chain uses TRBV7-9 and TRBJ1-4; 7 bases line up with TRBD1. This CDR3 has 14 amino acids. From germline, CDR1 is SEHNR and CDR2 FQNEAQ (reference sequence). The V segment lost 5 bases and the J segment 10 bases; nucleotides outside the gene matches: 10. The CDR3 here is CASSPDRAAGKLFF. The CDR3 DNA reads TGTGCCAGCAGCCCAGACAGGGCGGCGGGAAAACTGTTTTTT.

CDR3 residues: CASKRYGTGDGGYTF. The CDR3 bases are TGTGCCAGCAAACGATACGGGACAGGTGATGGTGGCTACACCTTC. The rearrangement joins TRBV2 to TRBJ1-2; 8 positions match TRBD1. V was clipped by 7 bases and J by 7 bases; unmatched bases: 14. Germline CDR1 reads SNHLY; CDR2 reads FYNNEI. CDR3 length: 15 amino acids.